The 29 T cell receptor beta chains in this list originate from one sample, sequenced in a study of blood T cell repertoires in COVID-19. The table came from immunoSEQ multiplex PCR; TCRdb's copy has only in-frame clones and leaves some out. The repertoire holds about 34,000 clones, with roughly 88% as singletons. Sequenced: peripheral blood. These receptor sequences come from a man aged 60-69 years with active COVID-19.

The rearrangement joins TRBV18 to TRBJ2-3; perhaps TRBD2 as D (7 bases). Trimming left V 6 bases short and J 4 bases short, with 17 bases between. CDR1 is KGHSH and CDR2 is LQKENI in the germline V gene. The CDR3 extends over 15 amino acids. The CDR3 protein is CASSPSGGGADTQYF. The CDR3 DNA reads TGTGCCAGCTCCCCTAGCGGAGGGGGGGCAGATACGCAGTATTTT.

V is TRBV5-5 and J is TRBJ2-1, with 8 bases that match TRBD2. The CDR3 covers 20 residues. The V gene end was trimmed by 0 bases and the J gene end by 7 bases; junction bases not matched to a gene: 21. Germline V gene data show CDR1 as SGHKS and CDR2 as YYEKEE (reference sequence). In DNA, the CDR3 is TGTGCCAGCAGCTTGGTACGGGGGGCTGACCAGCGGGAGAGGTTGAATGAGCAGTTCTTC. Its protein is CASSLVRGADQRERLNEQFF.

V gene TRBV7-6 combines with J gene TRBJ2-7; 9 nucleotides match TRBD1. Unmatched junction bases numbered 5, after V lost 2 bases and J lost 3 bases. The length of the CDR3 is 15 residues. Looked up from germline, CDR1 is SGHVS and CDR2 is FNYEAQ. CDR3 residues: CASSLTTGGGYEQYF. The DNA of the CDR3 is TGTGCCAGCAGCTTAACGACAGGGGGTGGCTACGAGCAGTACTTC. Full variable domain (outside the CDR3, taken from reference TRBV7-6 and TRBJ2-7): GAGVSQSPRYKVTKRGQDVALRCDPISGHVSLYWYRQALGQGPEFLTYFNYEAQQDKSGLPNDRFSAERPEGSISTLTIQRTEQRDSAMYRCASSLTTGGGYEQYFGPGTRLTVT.

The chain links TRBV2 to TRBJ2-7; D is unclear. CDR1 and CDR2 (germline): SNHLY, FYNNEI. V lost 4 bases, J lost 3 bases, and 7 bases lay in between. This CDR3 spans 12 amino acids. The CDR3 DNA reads TGTGCCAGCAGTGGCACGGGCTACGAGCAGTACTTC. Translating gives CASSGTGYEQYF.

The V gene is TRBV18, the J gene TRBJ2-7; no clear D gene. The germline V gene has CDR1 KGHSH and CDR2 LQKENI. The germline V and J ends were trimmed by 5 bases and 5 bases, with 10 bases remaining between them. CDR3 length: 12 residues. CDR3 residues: CASSEFSNEQYF. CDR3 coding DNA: TGTGCCAGCTCAGAGTTTTCGAACGAGCAGTACTTC.

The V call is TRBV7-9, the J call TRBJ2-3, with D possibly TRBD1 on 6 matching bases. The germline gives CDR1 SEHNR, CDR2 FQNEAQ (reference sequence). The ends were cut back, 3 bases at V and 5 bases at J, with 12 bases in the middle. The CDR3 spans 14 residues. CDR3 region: CASSLGHTGDTQYF. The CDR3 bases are TGTGCCAGCAGCTTGGGACACACGGGAGATACGCAGTATTTT.

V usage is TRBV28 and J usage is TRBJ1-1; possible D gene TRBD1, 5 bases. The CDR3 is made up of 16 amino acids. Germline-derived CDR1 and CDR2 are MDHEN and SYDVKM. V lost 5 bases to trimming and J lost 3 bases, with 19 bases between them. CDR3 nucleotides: TGTGCCAGCAGTCCACGGGGGGAGGCTCAGGACACTGAAGCTTTCTTT. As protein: CASSPRGEAQDTEAFF.

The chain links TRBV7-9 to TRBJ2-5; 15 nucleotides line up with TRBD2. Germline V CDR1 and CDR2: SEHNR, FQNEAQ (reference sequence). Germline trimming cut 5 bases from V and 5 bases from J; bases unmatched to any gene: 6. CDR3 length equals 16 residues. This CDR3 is CASSPGLAGGRETQYF. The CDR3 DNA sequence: TGTGCCAGCAGCCCCGGACTAGCGGGAGGGCGGGAGACCCAGTACTTC.

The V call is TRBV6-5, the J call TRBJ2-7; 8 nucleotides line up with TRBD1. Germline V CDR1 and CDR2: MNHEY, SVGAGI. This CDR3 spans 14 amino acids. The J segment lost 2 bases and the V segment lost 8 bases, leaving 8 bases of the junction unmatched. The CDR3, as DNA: TGTGCCAGCGTGACCACACAGGGGGCCTACGAGCAGTACTTC. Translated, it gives CASVTTQGAYEQYF.

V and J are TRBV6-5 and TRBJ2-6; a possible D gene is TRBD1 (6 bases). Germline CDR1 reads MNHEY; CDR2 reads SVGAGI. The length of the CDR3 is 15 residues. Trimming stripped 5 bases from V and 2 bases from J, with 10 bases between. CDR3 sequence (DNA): TGTGCCAGCAGTATTACAGGGACTGGGGCCAACGTCCTGACTTTC. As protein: CASSITGTGANVLTF.

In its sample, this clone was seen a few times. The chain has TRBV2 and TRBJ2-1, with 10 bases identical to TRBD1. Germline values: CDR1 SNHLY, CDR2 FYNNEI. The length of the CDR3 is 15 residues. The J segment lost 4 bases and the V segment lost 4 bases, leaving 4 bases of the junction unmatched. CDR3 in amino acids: CASSARQGAYNEQFF. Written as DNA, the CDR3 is TGTGCCAGCAGTGCCCGACAGGGGGCATACAATGAGCAGTTCTTC.

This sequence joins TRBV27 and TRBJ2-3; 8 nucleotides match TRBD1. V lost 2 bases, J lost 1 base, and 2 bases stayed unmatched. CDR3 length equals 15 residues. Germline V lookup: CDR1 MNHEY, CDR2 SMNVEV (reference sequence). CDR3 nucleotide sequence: TGTGCCAGCAGTTTAGCAGGGGGCGGCACAGATACGCAGTATTTT. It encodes CASSLAGGGTDTQYF.

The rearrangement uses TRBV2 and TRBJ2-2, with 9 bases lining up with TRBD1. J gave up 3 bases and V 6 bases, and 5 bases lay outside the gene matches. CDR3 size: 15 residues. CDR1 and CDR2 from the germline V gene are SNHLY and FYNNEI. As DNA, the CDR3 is TGTGCCAGCAGAGTAGACAGGGGGGACACCGGGGAGCTGTTTTTT. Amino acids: CASRVDRGDTGELFF.

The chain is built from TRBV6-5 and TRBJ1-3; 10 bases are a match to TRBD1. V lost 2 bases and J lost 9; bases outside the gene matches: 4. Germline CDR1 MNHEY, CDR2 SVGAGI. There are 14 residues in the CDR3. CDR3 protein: CASSYKTGGVTIYF. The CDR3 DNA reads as TGTGCCAGCAGTTACAAGACAGGGGGCGTCACCATATATTTT.

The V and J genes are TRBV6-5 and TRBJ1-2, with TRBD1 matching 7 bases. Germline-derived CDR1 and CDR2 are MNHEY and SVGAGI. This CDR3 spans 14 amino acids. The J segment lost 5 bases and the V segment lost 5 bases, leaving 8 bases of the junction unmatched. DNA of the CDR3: TGTGCCAGCAGTCCCGGACAGGCCCCATATGGCTACACCTTC. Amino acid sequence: CASSPGQAPYGYTF.

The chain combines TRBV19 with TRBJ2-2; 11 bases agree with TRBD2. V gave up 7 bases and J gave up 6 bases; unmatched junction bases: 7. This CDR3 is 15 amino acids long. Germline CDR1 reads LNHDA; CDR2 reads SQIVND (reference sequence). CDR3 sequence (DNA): TGTGCCAGTAAAGATTCTAGCGGGAGGTCCGGGGAGCTGTTTTTT. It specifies CASKDSSGRSGELFF.

CDR3 DNA sequence: TGCGCCAGCAGCCAAGATTTTGGAGCCACTAGCACAGATACGCAGTATTTT. Amino acid sequence: CASSQDFGATSTDTQYF. The V call is TRBV4-1, the J call TRBJ2-3; no firm D call. The CDR3 length is 17 residues. Germline values: CDR1 MGHRA, CDR2 YSYEKL. The ends were cut back, 0 bases at V and 0 bases at J, with 13 bases in the middle.

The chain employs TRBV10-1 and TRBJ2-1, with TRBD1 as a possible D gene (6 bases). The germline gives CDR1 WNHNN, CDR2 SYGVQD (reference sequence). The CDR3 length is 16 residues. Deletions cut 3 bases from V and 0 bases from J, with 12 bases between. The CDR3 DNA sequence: TGCGCCAGCAGTGACACAGGGTTCAGCTCCTACAATGAGCAGTTCTTC. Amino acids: CASSDTGFSSYNEQFF.

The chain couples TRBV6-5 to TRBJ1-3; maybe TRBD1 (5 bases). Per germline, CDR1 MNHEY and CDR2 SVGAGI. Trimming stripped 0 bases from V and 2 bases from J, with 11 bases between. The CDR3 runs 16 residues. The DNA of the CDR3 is TGTGCCAGCAGTTACTCGTCCAGGGTGGCTGGAAACACCATATATTTT. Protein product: CASSYSSRVAGNTIYF.

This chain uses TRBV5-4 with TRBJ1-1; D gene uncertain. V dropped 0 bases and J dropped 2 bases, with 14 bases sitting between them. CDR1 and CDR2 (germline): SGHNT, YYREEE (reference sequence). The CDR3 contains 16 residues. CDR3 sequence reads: CASSLEAGFSNTEAFF. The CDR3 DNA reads TGTGCCAGCAGCTTGGAGGCGGGCTTCTCAAACACTGAAGCTTTCTTT.

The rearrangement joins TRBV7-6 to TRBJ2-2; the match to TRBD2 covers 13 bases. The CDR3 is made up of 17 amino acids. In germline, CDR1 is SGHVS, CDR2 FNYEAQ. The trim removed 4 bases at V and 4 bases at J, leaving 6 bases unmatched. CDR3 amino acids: CASSSGLAGAGTGELFF. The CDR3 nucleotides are TGTGCCAGCAGCTCCGGACTAGCGGGAGCGGGCACCGGGGAGCTGTTTTTT. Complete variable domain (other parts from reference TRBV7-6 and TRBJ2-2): GAGVSQSPRYKVTKRGQDVALRCDPISGHVSLYWYRQALGQGPEFLTYFNYEAQQDKSGLPNDRFSAERPEGSISTLTIQRTEQRDSAMYRCASSSGLAGAGTGELFFGEGSRLTVL.

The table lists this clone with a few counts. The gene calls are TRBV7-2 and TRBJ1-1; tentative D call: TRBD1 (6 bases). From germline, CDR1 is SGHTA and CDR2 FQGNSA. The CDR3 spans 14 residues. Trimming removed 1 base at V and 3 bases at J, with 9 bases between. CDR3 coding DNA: TGTGCCAGCAGCTTAGACAGGGTCTACACTGAAGCTTTCTTT. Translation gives CASSLDRVYTEAFF.

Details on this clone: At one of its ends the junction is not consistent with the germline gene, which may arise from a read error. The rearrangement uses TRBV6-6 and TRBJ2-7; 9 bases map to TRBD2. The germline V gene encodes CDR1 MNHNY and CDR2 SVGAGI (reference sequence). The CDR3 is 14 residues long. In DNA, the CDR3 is TGTGCCAGCAGTGCCAGGCCAGCATACGGGACTAGCATATTC. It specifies CASSARPAYGTSIF.

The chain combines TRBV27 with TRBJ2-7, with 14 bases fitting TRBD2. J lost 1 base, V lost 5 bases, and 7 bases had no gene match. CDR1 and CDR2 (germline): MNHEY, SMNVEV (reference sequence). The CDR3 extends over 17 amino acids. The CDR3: CASSPLGTSGGSYEQYF. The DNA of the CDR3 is TGTGCCAGCAGTCCCCTGGGGACTAGCGGGGGTTCCTACGAGCAGTACTTC.

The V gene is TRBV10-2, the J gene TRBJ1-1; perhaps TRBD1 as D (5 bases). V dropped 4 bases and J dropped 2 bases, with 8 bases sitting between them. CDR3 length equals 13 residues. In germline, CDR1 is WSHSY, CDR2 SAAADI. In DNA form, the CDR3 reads TGCGCCAGCAGTGTGGGGCTCAACACTGAAGCTTTCTTT. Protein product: CASSVGLNTEAFF.

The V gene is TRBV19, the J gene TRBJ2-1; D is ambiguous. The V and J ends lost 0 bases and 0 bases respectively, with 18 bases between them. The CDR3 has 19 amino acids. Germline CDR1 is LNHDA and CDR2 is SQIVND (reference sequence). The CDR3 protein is CASSIDQRRSFSSYNEQFF. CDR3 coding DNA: TGTGCCAGTAGTATAGATCAACGCAGGTCCTTTAGCTCCTACAATGAGCAGTTCTTC.

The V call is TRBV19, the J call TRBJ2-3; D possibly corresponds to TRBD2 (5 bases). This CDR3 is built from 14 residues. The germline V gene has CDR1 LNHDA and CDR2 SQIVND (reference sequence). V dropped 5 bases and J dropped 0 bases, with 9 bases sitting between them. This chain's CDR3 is CASSPSGSTDTQYF. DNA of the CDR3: TGTGCCAGTAGTCCCAGCGGCAGCACAGATACGCAGTATTTT.

The CDR3 coding sequence is TGTGCCAGCAGTGAAAGTGAAGGGGGCACTGAAGCTTTCTTT. This sequence encodes CASSESEGGTEAFF. J is TRBJ1-1 and V is TRBV2; tentatively, D is TRBD1 (6 bases). CDR1 and CDR2 (germline): SNHLY, FYNNEI. The CDR3 length is 14 residues. Trimming cost V 2 bases and J 4 bases, with 11 bases left between them.

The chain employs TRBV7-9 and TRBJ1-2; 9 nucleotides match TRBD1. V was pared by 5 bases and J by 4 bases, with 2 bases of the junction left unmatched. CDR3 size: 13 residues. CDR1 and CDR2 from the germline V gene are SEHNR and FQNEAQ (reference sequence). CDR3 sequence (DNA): TGTGCCAGCAGCGGGGACAGGGTCTATGGCTACACCTTC. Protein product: CASSGDRVYGYTF.